This T cell receptor (beta chain) emerged from a study of T cells in Graves' hyperthyroidism and ophthalmopathy. General study findings and limits: Stable hyperthyroidism was separated from ophthalmopathy by a model based on 13 V-J features.

Germline CDR1 is SGHVS and CDR2 is FNYEAQ. The CDR3 is 19 amino acids. TCR beta CDR3 regions were amplified from RNA transcripts. In the first-round RT-PCR of the TCR CDR3, the HTBI primer set was used. TCRdb independently ran MiXCR on the multiplex PCR reads; one entry per CDR3 protein. In the table there are around 700,000 distinct CDR3 sequences, under 20% of which are singletons. Uncontrolled infections, other autoimmune diseases, pregnancy or lactation led to exclusion of patients. Thyroid ultrasound, orbital computed tomography, clinical symptoms, and serum thyroxine and TRAb underpinned diagnoses. Concerning this clonotype itself: Its antigen is not known. Sequence at one end of the junction differs from germline and may be a read error.

The TCR comes from a woman between 45 and 60 years old with Graves' hyperthyroidism that later progressed to Graves' ophthalmopathy. The genes are TRBV7-6 and TRBJ2-3; 10 bases are shared with TRBD2. Sequencing was performed on blood. The CDR3 region is CAGSLAQGLAFTSTDTQYF. Written as DNA, the CDR3 is TGTGCCGGCAGCTTAGCGCAGGGACTAGCGTTTACTAGCACAGATACGCAGTATTTT.